Included here is one T cell receptor beta chain sequence, with context. This clonotype appeared many times. Its specific antigen is unknown. Base qualities are not at hand, and no much larger clone is one base apart. Libraries were built with 5' RACE. These reads were obtained on an Illumina HiSeq 2500. A second PCR of roughly 7 to 12 cycles was run with a J-beta primer mix and a sample-barcoded 5' primer. Each TCR beta cDNA molecule received a unique molecular identifier from a template-switch 5' adaptor carrying 12 random nucleotides. Each sample yielded at least 2.5 million CDR3-containing paired-end reads. All of the RNA was converted into first-strand cDNA using the Mint cDNA synthesis kit, with a TRBC-specific oligonucleotide serving as the primer. Following uracil-DNA glycosylase treatment, a first 18-cycle PCR with universal primers M1SS and BC2_uni_R was performed on all cDNA. The paper's processing steps were these. Normalization of each sample was performed by random selection of 1 million high-quality reads, each carrying a distinct molecular identifier. Instead of being binned into consensus sequences, reads that shared molecular identifiers were thrown out. MiTCR, with a Q25 quality threshold and the strictest error-elimination algorithm, was used for CDR3 identification, clonotype clustering and error correction. A nonparametric unseen species model using Euler transformation provided a lower-bound estimate of total TCR beta diversity. TCRdb cleaned the public reads at Q25 with fastp, built clones with MiXCR and kept in-frame beta chains. Each entry merges the rows of one CDR3 protein and shows their most common DNA and genes. Clone size and V and J calls follow TCRdb, not the original study. This sample is represented by hundreds of thousands of distinct CDR3 sequences; about 30% of them were singletons. Together, the top ten hold around 14% of the sample.

The sample comes from a study of blood T cells in healthy people across ages (dated by TCRdb to the mid-2010s). Notes on the research overall: Template switching captured roughly one uniquely barcoded TCR beta cDNA molecule per two T cells in model experiments. To track age-related changes in TCR beta repertoire diversity, the study relied on deep sequencing normalized with unique cDNA molecular identifiers. Donors were grouped into four age groups: young (average approximately 15 years), middle-aged (roughly 37), aged (approximately 58) and long-lived (about 82). Donors of different ages were randomly distributed across sequencing lanes to avoid experimental bias. Using the same blood draw, the study looked at two additional independent replicas of 1 million unique cDNA reads for two donors, one aged 18 to 30 and the other aged 80 or older.

Germline trimming amounts to 4 bases on V and 5 bases on J, with 3 as the count of junction bases outside the gene matches. Via the germline V gene, CDR1 is ENHRY and CDR2 SYGVKD. The CDR3 spans 13 residues, from the cysteine through the phenylalanine. The read is trimmed to its CDR3 DNA, 39 bases read in frame from base 1. Donors were under 40 systemically healthy Caucasian individuals from Russia aged roughly 6 to 90 years. Each donor gave around 9.9 milliliters of peripheral blood, collected into EDTA-treated Vacutainer tubes. Ficoll-Paque density-gradient centrifugation was used to isolate PBMCs, with at least 6.5 million per sample. Total RNA, at least 5 micrograms per sample, was extracted from PBMCs with Trizol reagent. For every donor, flow cytometry on a PBMC aliquot measured the percentage of naive CD45RAhigh/CD27high T cells. Broader findings and caveats from the paper: Compared with the aged group, the long-lived group had more naive CD4+ T cells, fewer expanded clones and increased TCR diversity, a pattern suggesting age selection. The percentage of naive T cells measured by flow cytometry correlated strongly with observed TCR beta diversity. Observed TCR beta diversity per million T cells fell roughly linearly with age, and a significant reduction was already apparent by age roughly 40. Total diversity estimates from one million sequenced T cells were considered lower bounds and underestimates. Since profiling was done on bulk unsorted PBMCs, naive and antigen-experienced compartments could not be conclusively compared. Because the CMV infection status of the donors was unknown, age-related changes in expanded clonotypes may potentially have been confounded.

The source of this sequence is a woman older than 75 in good health. This receptor chain uses TRBV10-3 and TRBJ1-2, with 8 middle bases fitting TRBD1. The sample was blood. The bases read TGTGCCATCAGTGGAGGACAGGGATATGGCTACACCTTC. Its protein product is CAISGGQGYGYTF.